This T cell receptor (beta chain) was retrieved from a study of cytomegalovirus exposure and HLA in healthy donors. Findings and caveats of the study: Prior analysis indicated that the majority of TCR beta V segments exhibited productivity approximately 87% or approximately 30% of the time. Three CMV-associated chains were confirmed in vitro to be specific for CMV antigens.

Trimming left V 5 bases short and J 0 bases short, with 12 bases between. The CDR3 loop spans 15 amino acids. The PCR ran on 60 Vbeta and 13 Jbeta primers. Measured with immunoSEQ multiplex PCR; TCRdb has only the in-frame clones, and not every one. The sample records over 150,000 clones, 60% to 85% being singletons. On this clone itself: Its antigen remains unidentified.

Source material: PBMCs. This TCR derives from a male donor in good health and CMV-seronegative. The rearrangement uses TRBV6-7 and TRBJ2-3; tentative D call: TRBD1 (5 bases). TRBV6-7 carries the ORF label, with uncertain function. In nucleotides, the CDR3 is TGTGCCAGCAGTCACCCTCAGGGAAGCACAGATACGCAGTATTTT. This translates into CASSHPQGSTDTQYF.